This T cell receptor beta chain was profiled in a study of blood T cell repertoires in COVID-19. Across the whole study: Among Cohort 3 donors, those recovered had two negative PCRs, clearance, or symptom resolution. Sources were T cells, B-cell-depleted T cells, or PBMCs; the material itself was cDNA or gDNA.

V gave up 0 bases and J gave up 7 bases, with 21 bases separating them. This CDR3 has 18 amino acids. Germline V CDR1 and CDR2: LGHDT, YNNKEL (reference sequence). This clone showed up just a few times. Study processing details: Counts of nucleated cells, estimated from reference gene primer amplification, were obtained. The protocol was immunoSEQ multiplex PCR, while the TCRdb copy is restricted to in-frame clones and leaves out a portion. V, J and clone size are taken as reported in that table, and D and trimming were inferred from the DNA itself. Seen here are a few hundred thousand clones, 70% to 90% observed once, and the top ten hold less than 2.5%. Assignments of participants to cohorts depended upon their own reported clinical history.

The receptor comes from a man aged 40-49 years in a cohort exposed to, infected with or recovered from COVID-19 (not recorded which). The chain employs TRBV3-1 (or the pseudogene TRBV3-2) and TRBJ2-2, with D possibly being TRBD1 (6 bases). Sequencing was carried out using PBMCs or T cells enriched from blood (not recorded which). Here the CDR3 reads CASSQEALDSPSIGELFF. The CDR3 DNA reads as TGTGCCAGCAGCCAAGAAGCTTTGGACAGCCCTTCGATCGGGGAGCTGTTTTTT.